This T cell receptor (beta chain) was recorded in a study of blood T cell repertoires in COVID-19. Study-wide background: Spain, Italy and the United States supplied samples that represented acute and convalescent COVID-19.

Profiling relied on immunoSEQ multiplex PCR, and the TCRdb table lists in-frame clones only, not all of them. The sample consists of fewer than 250,000 clones, around nine tenths of them appearing once. Trimming cost V 6 bases and J 4 bases, with 9 bases left between them. Germline-derived CDR1 and CDR2 are SNHLY and FYNNEI. The CDR3 is 12 residues long. The rearrangement joins TRBV2 to TRBJ1-2; D unclear. The sequenced sample consisted of peripheral blood. This TCR came from a woman aged 55-69 years who had recovered from COVID-19. The CDR3 region is CASSRQVYGYTF. CDR3 DNA sequence: TGTGCCAGCAGCCGGCAGGTCTATGGCTACACCTTC.